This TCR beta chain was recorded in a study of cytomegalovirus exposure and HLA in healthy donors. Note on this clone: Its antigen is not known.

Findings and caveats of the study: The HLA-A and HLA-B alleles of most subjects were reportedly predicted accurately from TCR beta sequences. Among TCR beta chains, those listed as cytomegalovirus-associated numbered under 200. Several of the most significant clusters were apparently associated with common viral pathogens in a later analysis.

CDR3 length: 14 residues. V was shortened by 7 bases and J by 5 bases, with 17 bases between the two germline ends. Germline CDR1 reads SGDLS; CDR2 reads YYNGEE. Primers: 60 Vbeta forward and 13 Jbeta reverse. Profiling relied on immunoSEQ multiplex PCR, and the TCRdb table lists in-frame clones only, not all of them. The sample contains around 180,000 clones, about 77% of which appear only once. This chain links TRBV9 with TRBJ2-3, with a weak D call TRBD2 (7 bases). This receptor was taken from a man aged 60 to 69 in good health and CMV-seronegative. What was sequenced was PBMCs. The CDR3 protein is CASSKGGRGDTQYF. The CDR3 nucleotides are TGTGCCAGCTCAAAAGGGGGGAGGGGAGATACGCAGTATTTT.